The 29 T cell receptor beta chains below all came from one sample that was sequenced in a study of identical twins. One entry per CDR3 protein, called by TCRdb with MiXCR from the 5' RACE reads. The table includes approximately 210,000 distinct CDR3 sequences, around 6.5% detected once. A further study also used this sample, focusing on T cells expressing NK-cell markers.

Specimen: CD8+ T cells sorted from blood. Receptor source: a woman aged 18-30 years in good health.

The rearrangement links TRBV2 to TRBJ1-1; D unclear. The CDR3 spans 14 residues. The germline V and J ends were trimmed by 11 bases and 0 bases, with 16 bases remaining between them. CDR1 SNHLY and CDR2 FYNNEI come from the germline V gene. The CDR3 bases are TGTGCCTGTACGGGAGACCTCATGAACACTGAAGCTTTCTTT. It is translated as CACTGDLMNTEAFF.

This clonotype was seen a few times. The gene calls are TRBV12-3 or TRBV12-4 and TRBJ2-7; 8 positions agree with TRBD2. This CDR3 is built from 14 residues. Trimming removed 3 bases from V and 4 bases from J; junction bases left unmatched: 5. For the CDR3, the DNA is TGTGCCAGCAGTTTGTCAGCGGGAGCTTACGAGCAGTACTTC. It yields the protein CASSLSAGAYEQYF.

In its sample, this clonotype was seen a few times. The V and J genes are TRBV29-1 and TRBJ2-1; 7 nucleotides agree with TRBD2. The J segment lost 0 bases and the V segment lost 7 bases, leaving 9 bases of the junction unmatched. Germline assignment: CDR1 SQVTM and CDR2 ANQGSEA. The CDR3 sequence is 15 residues long. CDR3 sequence reads: CSARTRAGSYNEQFF. In DNA, the CDR3 is TGCAGCGCCCGGACTAGGGCGGGCTCCTACAATGAGCAGTTCTTC.

This clonotype was counted between two and nine times. This rearrangement joins TRBV12-3 or TRBV12-4 to TRBJ1-2; no firm D call. This CDR3 is 15 amino acids long. Trimming removed 1 base at V and 4 bases at J, with 13 bases between. CDR3 nucleotides: TGTGCCAGCAGTTTAGTAAATCTAGCCCGCTATGGCTACACCTTC. Protein product: CASSLVNLARYGYTF.

In this sample, this clonotype turned up many times. CDR3 loop: CATQGDVNTGELFF. CDR3 coding DNA: TGTGCCACCCAAGGGGACGTCAACACCGGGGAGCTGTTTTTT. The gene calls are TRBV10-3 and TRBJ2-2; D is possibly TRBD1 or TRBD2 (5 bases each). Per the germline V gene, CDR1 is ENHRY and CDR2 is SYGVKD. This CDR3 contains 14 residues. V was cut by 10 bases and J by 2 bases, with 14 bases left in between.

This clonotype turned up a few times. J is TRBJ2-1 and V is TRBV12-3 or TRBV12-4; 12 bases agree with TRBD2. There are 17 residues in the CDR3. V lost 5 bases, J lost 4 bases, and 9 bases stayed unmatched. The CDR3 bases are TGTGCCAGCAGTACAAATCCTAGCGGGAGGGCTTACAATGAGCAGTTCTTC. Residues: CASSTNPSGRAYNEQFF.

This clonotype was seen a handful of times. The chain recombines TRBV3-1 with TRBJ2-1; 7 bases fit TRBD1. V shed 1 base, J shed 8 bases, and the junction held 5 bases outside the gene matches. Germline V gives CDR1 LGHDT, CDR2 YNNKEL (reference sequence). The CDR3 is 14 residues long. The CDR3 protein is CASSQVTGVHEQFF. The CDR3 coding sequence is TGTGCCAGCAGCCAAGTAACAGGGGTCCATGAGCAGTTCTTC.

There are many counts of this clonotype. This sequence joins TRBV4-1 and TRBJ2-2; D remains ambiguous. This CDR3 is 15 amino acids long. V dropped 0 bases and J dropped 3 bases, with 8 bases sitting between them. CDR1 and CDR2 from the germline V gene are MGHRA and YSYEKL. The CDR3 region has the DNA TGCGCCAGCAGCCAAGAACCTAGATACACCGGGGAGCTGTTTTTT. This translates into CASSQEPRYTGELFF.

This clonotype has only a few counts. The chain carries TRBV12-3 or TRBV12-4 and TRBJ2-1, with 14 bases matching TRBD2. CDR3 length: 15 residues. V shed 4 bases and J 8 bases; nucleotides not matched to a gene: 4. CDR3 DNA sequence: TGTGCCAGCAGTTCCGGGACTAGCGGGAGCGATGAGCAGTTCTTC. Its protein product is CASSSGTSGSDEQFF.

This chain connects TRBV11-3 to TRBJ2-3; no firm D call. CDR1 and CDR2 (germline): SGHNT, YENEEA. V was pared by 2 bases and J by 7 bases, with 7 bases between. This CDR3 has 12 amino acids. The CDR3 spells CASSLITHTQYF. The CDR3 DNA reads TGTGCCAGCAGCTTAATAACCCATACGCAGTATTTT.

The genes are TRBV9 and TRBJ2-3; D gene uncertain. The CDR3 covers 13 residues. CDR1 and CDR2 (germline): SGDLS, YYNGEE. Trimming removed 0 bases from V and 4 bases from J, with 6 bases in between. DNA of the CDR3: TGTGCCAGCAGCGTAGCCCGGGCAGATACGCAGTATTTT. It codes for CASSVARADTQYF.

The CDR3 DNA reads as TGTGCCAGCATTAACTACAATGAGCAGTTCTTC. Translated: CASINYNEQFF. The chain uses TRBV6-6 and TRBJ2-1; D is unclear. CDR1 MNHNY and CDR2 SVGAGI come from the germline V gene (reference sequence). V dropped 7 bases and J dropped 3 bases, with 4 bases sitting between them. The CDR3 extends over 11 amino acids.

The CDR3 nucleotides are TGTGCCAGCAGCTTAGAAGCGGGGGGCTCCACAGATACGCAGTATTTT. Translated, it gives CASSLEAGGSTDTQYF. The chain joins TRBV11-2 to TRBJ2-3; TRBD2 matches 9 bases. Germline CDR1 is SGHAT and CDR2 is FQNNGV. V lost 0 bases, J lost 2 bases, and 3 bases stayed unmatched. CDR3 length equals 16 residues.

This clonotype showed up just a few times. This chain links TRBV15 with TRBJ2-2; D uncertain. V was trimmed by 3 bases and J by 8 bases, leaving 7 bases between them. The CDR3 contains 12 residues. The germline V gene has CDR1 LNHNV and CDR2 YYDKDF (reference sequence). CDR3 loop: CATSSTGGELFF. CDR3 nucleotides: TGTGCCACCAGCAGCACCGGAGGGGAGCTGTTTTTT.

This clonotype was counted a few times. The DNA for the CDR3 is TGTGCCAGCAGCTTCGAGGGTCGGGCAGAGACCCAGTACTTC. Amino acids: CASSFEGRAETQYF. The chain combines TRBV11-2 with TRBJ2-5, with D maybe TRBD2 (5 bases). The CDR3 extends over 14 amino acids. Germline values: CDR1 SGHAT, CDR2 FQNNGV. Trimming pared 3 bases from V and 4 bases from J, leaving 12 bases between.

This clonotype was picked up many times. The chain recombines TRBV7-8 with TRBJ2-5; 8 bases are shared with TRBD2. This CDR3 is 15 amino acids long. Germline CDR1 and CDR2: SGHVS and FQNEAQ. Trimming removed 5 bases from V and 5 bases from J; junction bases left unmatched: 10. CDR3 in DNA: TGTGCCAGCAGCGGTCGGAGTAGCGGGGAGGAGACCCAGTACTTC. Its translation: CASSGRSSGEETQYF. The complete variable domain, with remaining parts taken from reference TRBV7-8 and TRBJ2-5, reads GAGVSQSPRYKVAKRGQDVALRCDPISGHVSLFWYQQALGQGPEFLTYFQNEAQLDKSGLPSDRFFAERPEGSVSTLKIQRTQQEDSAVYLCASSGRSSGEETQYFGPGTRLLVL.

Only a few counts were recorded for this clonotype. The chain couples TRBV20-1 to TRBJ2-1; 11 bases align to TRBD2. This CDR3 is 15 amino acids long. Looked up from germline, CDR1 is DFQATT and CDR2 is SNEGSKA (reference sequence). V shed 5 bases and J 4 bases; nucleotides not matched to a gene: 7. The CDR3 region has the DNA TGCAGTGCTTCCGGGACTAGCGGCGTGTACAATGAGCAGTTCTTC. Its protein is CSASGTSGVYNEQFF.

The chain carries TRBV7-9 and TRBJ2-1, with TRBD2 matching over 9 bases. The CDR3 has 14 residues. Germline V gives CDR1 SEHNR, CDR2 FQNEAQ (reference sequence). V was clipped by 7 bases and J by 10 bases; unmatched bases: 11. CDR3 nucleotide sequence: TGTGCCAGCAACGTTGGGGGTGCGGGGGGGGAGCAGTTCTTC. Its translation: CASNVGGAGGEQFF.

This clonotype was seen a few times. The chain couples TRBV2 to TRBJ1-1; D unclear. Germline V gene data show CDR1 as SNHLY and CDR2 as FYNNEI. There are 16 residues in the CDR3. V dropped 5 bases and J dropped 1 base, with 17 bases sitting between them. The CDR3, as DNA: TGTGCCAGCAGTCCGGAGGGTAGACTGAAGAACACTGAAGCTTTCTTT. Its translation is CASSPEGRLKNTEAFF.

In this sample, this clonotype turned up a few times. The V and J genes are TRBV10-3 and TRBJ1-1, with D unresolved. This CDR3 region has 11 residues. Per germline, CDR1 ENHRY and CDR2 SYGVKD. V was cut by 2 bases and J by 5 bases, with 3 bases left in between. The CDR3 spells CAISEGTEAFF. The CDR3 DNA reads as TGTGCCATCAGTGAGGGTACTGAAGCTTTCTTT.

This chain joins TRBV9 and TRBJ1-1; the D is unclear. The CDR3 is made up of 10 amino acids. The V gene lost 7 bases and the J gene lost 3 bases, with 4 bases spanning the gap. Germline V lookup: CDR1 SGDLS, CDR2 YYNGEE. The CDR3 sequence: CASGDTEAFF. CDR3 coding DNA: TGTGCCAGCGGGGACACTGAAGCTTTCTTT.

There are many counts of this clonotype. The genes are TRBV20-1 and TRBJ1-1; D call uncertain. This CDR3 has 13 residues. Trimming took 1 base from V and 1 from J, leaving 7 bases between them. From germline, CDR1 is DFQATT and CDR2 SNEGSKA (reference sequence). The CDR3 nucleotides are TGCAGTGCTAGAGTTTTGGGGAACACTGAAGCTTTCTTT. Translation gives CSARVLGNTEAFF.

This clonotype came up many times. The genes are TRBV6-2 or TRBV6-3 and TRBJ2-7, with D uncertain. Germline CDR1 MNHEY, CDR2 SVGEGT. The CDR3 extends over 11 amino acids. Deletions cut 6 bases from V and 4 bases from J, with 7 bases between. The CDR3 region has the DNA TGTGCCAGCAGCGTAGTATACGAGCAGTACTTC. Its translation: CASSVVYEQYF.

This clonotype was seen at least ten times. The chain has TRBV7-6 and TRBJ2-1; D might be TRBD2 (7 bases). CDR1 and CDR2 (germline): SGHVS, FNYEAQ. The CDR3 length is 15 residues. The V end lost 4 bases, the J end lost 1 base, and 11 bases lay between the germline ends. The chain's CDR3 is CASSWEGGSYNEQFF. CDR3 sequence (DNA): TGTGCCAGCAGCTGGGAGGGGGGGTCCTACAATGAGCAGTTCTTC.

The DNA of the CDR3 is TGCGCCCGCCGCCTAGCGGGTCCTATCGCCTACGAGCAGTACTTC. As protein: CARRLAGPIAYEQYF. The V gene is TRBV23-1, the J gene TRBJ2-7; 8 positions match TRBD2. TRBV23-1 is an open reading frame whose function is uncertain. The CDR3 is made up of 15 amino acids. Trimming at V came to 11 bases and at J to 2 bases, leaving 14 bases not matched to a gene.

This clonotype showed up just a few times. The V gene is TRBV12-5, the J gene TRBJ2-7; the D gene is possibly TRBD2 (6 bases). This CDR3 is built from 14 residues. Germline V CDR1 and CDR2: LGHNT, FRNRAP. The germline V and J ends were trimmed by 1 base and 3 bases, with 10 bases remaining between them. CDR3 DNA: TGTGCTAGTGGTTTGGGCGGGACCTTCTACGAGCAGTACTTC. This gives the protein CASGLGGTFYEQYF.

This clonotype has only a few counts. The rearrangement uses TRBV12-3 or TRBV12-4 and TRBJ2-2; no reliable D call. The CDR3 loop spans 13 amino acids. V lost 7 bases, J lost 4 bases, and 10 bases lay in between. This chain's CDR3 is CASTPALTGELFF. The CDR3 bases are TGTGCCAGCACCCCAGCTCTCACCGGGGAGCTGTTTTTT.

The genes are TRBV29-1 and TRBJ2-4; no firm D call. Germline lookup yields CDR1 SQVTM and CDR2 ANQGSEA. Trimming pared 7 bases from V and 3 bases from J, leaving 7 bases between. The CDR3 totals 11 residues. In DNA form, the CDR3 reads TGCAGCGCCCGATTCAAAAACATTCAGTACTTC. It yields the protein CSARFKNIQYF.

In this sample, this clonotype turned up many times. The rearrangement links TRBV29-1 to TRBJ1-2; maybe TRBD1 (5 bases). CDR1 is SQVTM, CDR2 ANQGSEA, per germline. Trimming took off 5 bases at V and 7 bases at J, with 14 bases between the two ends. The CDR3 runs 12 residues. The CDR3 sequence is CSVKDKEGGYTF. CDR3 DNA sequence: TGCAGCGTTAAGGACAAGGAGGGTGGCTACACCTTC. The full variable domain, rest sourced from reference TRBV29-1 and TRBJ1-2, is SAVISQKPSRDICQRGTSLTIQCQVDSQVTMMFWYRQQPGQSLTLIATANQGSEATYESGFVIDKFPISRPNLTFSTLTVSNMSPEDSSIYLCSVKDKEGGYTFGSGTRLTVV.